This T cell receptor (beta chain) comes out of a study of regulatory T cells in long-lasting Graves disease. CDR3 size: 15 residues. Germline V CDR1 and CDR2: SGHAT, FQNNGV. This clonotype has a count of ten or more. Its antigen is undetermined. Germline is not matched at one junction end, which may reflect a read error. Arm-PCR of CDR3 regions with iRepertoire HTBI primers generated TCR beta libraries. TCRdb recomputed calls from the multiplex PCR reads with MiXCR, one row per CDR3 protein. The repertoire holds some 340,000 distinct CDR3 sequences, with approximately 12% as singletons. Study-level points and caveats: Persistent disease samples used TRBV28, TRBJ1-2 and TRBJ2-5 preferentially. Since the sample size was small, accuracy may have been reduced.

The time point is: newly diagnosed GD, antithyroid drugs for less than 3 months. The TCR library was made from RNA extracted from PBMCs. The same data also went into a second study, on T cells in Graves' hyperthyroidism and ophthalmopathy. That paper adds: TCR CDR3 regions were first amplified by RT-PCR with HTBI primers. Also found in blood were most expanded thyroid clonotypes above 0.001.

The sample was peripheral blood mononuclear cells (PBMCs), taken at new diagnosis, from a patient treated with antithyroid drugs. The chain joins TRBV11-2 to TRBJ2-1; D is perhaps TRBD1 or TRBD2 (5 bases each). The receptor comes from a woman under 30 with Graves disease. The CDR3: CASSQEGWGYNEQFF. CDR3 nucleotide sequence: TGCGCCAGCAGCCAAGAAGGCTGGGGGTACAATGAGCAGTTCTTC.